Listed below are T cell receptor beta chains from one sample, sequenced in a study of cytomegalovirus exposure and HLA in healthy donors. TCRdb's copy holds only in-frame clones and misses some; the assay was immunoSEQ multiplex PCR. Among 150,000 to 200,000 clones listed, around 75% were seen once. The sample was PBMCs. All receptors come from a man between 18 and 35 years old in good health and CMV-seropositive. Each CDR3 is given with its conserved first and last residue.

v_call: TRBV4-1
j_call: TRBJ1-1
cdr3_aa: CASSPQTGSMAEAFF

v_call: TRBV11-2
j_call: TRBJ1-1
cdr3_aa: CASSLEFGRVAEAFF

v_call: TRBV28
j_call: TRBJ2-7
cdr3_aa: CASSWTGASYEQYF

v_call: TRBV2
j_call: TRBJ1-1
cdr3_aa: CASTAGEAFF

v_call: TRBV4-1
j_call: TRBJ2-2
cdr3_aa: CASSQPGTSAGELFF

v_call: TRBV7-8
j_call: TRBJ2-7
cdr3_aa: CASSLVPRDASYEQYF

v_call: TRBV19
j_call: TRBJ2-7
cdr3_aa: CASRSTTGGGQYF

v_call: TRBV6-1
j_call: TRBJ1-2
cdr3_aa: CASSAGGAGYGYTF

v_call: TRBV6-5
j_call: TRBJ2-1
cdr3_aa: CASSYLQAGVDREQFF

v_call: TRBV18
j_call: TRBJ1-5
cdr3_aa: CASSPGDSNQPQHF

v_call: TRBV4-1
j_call: TRBJ2-5
cdr3_aa: CASSQERLASRKETQYF

v_call: TRBV7-3
j_call: TRBJ2-1
cdr3_aa: CASSLRLAGSYNEQFF

v_call: TRBV5-1
j_call: TRBJ2-1
cdr3_aa: CASSLGASNNEQFF

v_call: TRBV27
j_call: TRBJ2-4
cdr3_aa: CASSQGHVTGGDENIQYF

v_call: TRBV10-1
j_call: TRBJ1-1
cdr3_aa: CASSASRGNTEAFF

v_call: TRBV2
j_call: TRBJ1-1
cdr3_aa: CASTPGGRSEAFF

v_call: TRBV19
j_call: TRBJ2-7
cdr3_aa: CASSSQDYEQYF

v_call: TRBV30
j_call: TRBJ1-4
cdr3_aa: CAWRSVRVNEKLFF

v_call: TRBV4-1
j_call: TRBJ2-7
cdr3_aa: CASSHLATGTYEQYF

v_call: TRBV7-9
j_call: TRBJ1-2
cdr3_aa: CASSLGRGDYGYTF

v_call: TRBV7-9
j_call: TRBJ2-3
cdr3_aa: CASSLYTDTQYF

v_call: TRBV5-6
j_call: TRBJ2-5
cdr3_aa: CASSARGTQYF

v_call: TRBV30
j_call: TRBJ1-6
cdr3_aa: CAWGTEPNSPLHF

v_call: TRBV27
j_call: TRBJ2-3
cdr3_aa: CASSFHGQGTSGRDTQYF